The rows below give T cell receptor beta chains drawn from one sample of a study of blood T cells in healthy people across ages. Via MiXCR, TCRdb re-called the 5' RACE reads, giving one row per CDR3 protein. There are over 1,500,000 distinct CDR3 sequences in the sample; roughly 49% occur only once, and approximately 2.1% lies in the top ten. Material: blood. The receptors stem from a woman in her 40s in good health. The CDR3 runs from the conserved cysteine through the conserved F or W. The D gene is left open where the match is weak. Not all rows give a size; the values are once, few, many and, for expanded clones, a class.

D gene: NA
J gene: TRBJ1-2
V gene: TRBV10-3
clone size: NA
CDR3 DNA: TGTGCCAGCAGGGGTGATTTCTATGGCTACACCTTC
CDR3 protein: CASRGDFYGYTF

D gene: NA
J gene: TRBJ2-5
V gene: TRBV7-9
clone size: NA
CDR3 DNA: TGTGCCAGCAGGCCCACTGGGGGGAGGCAAGAGACCCAGTACTTC
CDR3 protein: CASRPTGGRQETQYF

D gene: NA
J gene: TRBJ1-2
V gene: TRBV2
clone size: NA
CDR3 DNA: TGTGCCAGCAGTGACCGCGGAGCCCATTATGGCTACACCTTC
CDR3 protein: CASSDRGAHYGYTF

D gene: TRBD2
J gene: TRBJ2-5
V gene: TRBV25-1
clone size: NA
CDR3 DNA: TGTGCAACGACCCTAAAGCGGGGGGCTCAAGAGACCCAGTACTTC
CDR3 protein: CATTLKRGAQETQYF

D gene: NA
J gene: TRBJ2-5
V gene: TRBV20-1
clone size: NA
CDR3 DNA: TGCAGTGCTAGAGCCGGCCACGGGGGCAAAGAGACCCAGTACTTC
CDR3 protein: CSARAGHGGKETQYF

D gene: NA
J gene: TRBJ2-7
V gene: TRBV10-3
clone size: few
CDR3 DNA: TGTGCCATCAGTGACGGAGGACAGTCTTACGAGCAGTACTTC
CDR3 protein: CAISDGGQSYEQYF

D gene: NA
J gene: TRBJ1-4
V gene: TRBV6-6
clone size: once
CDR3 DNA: TGTGCCAGCAGTTATGGGAGGGAGGGAACTAATGAAAAACTGTTTTTT
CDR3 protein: CASSYGREGTNEKLFF

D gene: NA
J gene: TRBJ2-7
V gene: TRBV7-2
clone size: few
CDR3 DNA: TGTGCCAGCAGCTTTTTCGACTCCCCCACTCCCGAGTACGAGCAGTACTTC
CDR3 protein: CASSFFDSPTPEYEQYF

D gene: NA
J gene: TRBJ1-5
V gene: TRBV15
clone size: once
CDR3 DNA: TGTGCCACCAGCAGACAGGGATATAGCAATCAGCCCCAGCATTTT
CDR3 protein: CATSRQGYSNQPQHF

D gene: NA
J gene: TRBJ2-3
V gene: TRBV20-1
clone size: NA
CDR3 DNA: TGCAGTGCTAGAGGAGGGTTACAAACTAGCACAGATACGCAGTATTTT
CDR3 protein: CSARGGLQTSTDTQYF